The subject of this entry is one TCR beta chain. Its antigen remains undetermined. No much larger clone exists at a distance of one base, and base qualities are not known. This record belongs to a study of blood T cell repertoires in COVID-19 (TCRdb year 2020). About the study as a whole: Samples from collaborators originated in the United States, Italy and Spain and spanned both the acute and convalescent phases of COVID-19. Where HLA class I and class II types were available, the types were taken from metadata supplied by the sample provider, not from assay-based typing. The material from the prospective study consisted of cDNA or gDNA derived from T cells, B-cell-depleted T cells, or PBMCs. A freely available public database, intended as a resource for researchers studying the immune response to SARS-CoV-2, is where the repertoires were released. Samples were obtained from the ongoing ImmuneRACE study (first 160 participants) and from over a thousand subjects provided by 6 global collaborators. Nearly every sample came with metadata listing a de-identified subject ID, COVID-19 status, age in years and sex. The dataset comprised deeply sampled blood TCRbeta repertoires from subjects exposed to, actively infected with, or recovered from COVID-19. The paper's findings and limits, for the study overall: How much clinical and demographic metadata was included differed by source and by participant, and the metadata was provided uncurated.

Participants in the prospective study were aged about 18 to 95 years, lived in under 30 United States geographic areas, and enrolled through a virtual design. Cohort assignment in the prospective study relied on participant-reported clinical history from a screening survey and a study questionnaire. ImmuneRACE Cohort 3 recovered participants were defined by two consecutive negative NP/OP PCR tests, healthcare professional clearance, or symptom resolution. In the prospective study, mobile phlebotomists collected whole blood, serum and a nasopharyngeal or oropharyngeal swab from each participant. Participants in the prospective study had the option to provide additional blood draws and questionnaires over a 2-month period. Prospective study blood samples were shipped either frozen or at room temperature before DNA extraction. TCRbeta CDR3 regions were amplified from genomic DNA using the immunoSEQ Assay, a bias-controlled multiplex PCR. The study's processing was this. The number of nucleated cells in each sample was estimated from the amplification of reference gene primers within the assay. To quantify the absolute abundance of each unique TCRbeta CDR3 rearrangement, sequence reads were collapsed and filtered. For each sample, productive Simpson clonality was calculated as the square root of Simpson's diversity index over productive rearrangements. Imported from immuneACCESS, the table was reduced by TCRdb to in-frame sequences with V and J called. These copies leave out some clones; in studies compared against another copy, an unresolved V gene accounts for under half, and the cause of the remainder is not known. V and J calls and clone size are given by that table; D and trimming were obtained from the DNA. Within this sample are some 300,000 clones, with about 90% of them counted one time only. The ten largest make up about 0.93% of the sample.

Material for sequencing was PBMCs or T cells enriched from blood (not recorded which). The source of this sequence is a woman in her 30s who had recovered from COVID-19.

The CDR3 is CASSLGRGGTEAFF. The base sequence is TGCGCCAGCAGCTTGGGCCGGGGTGGTACTGAAGCTTTCTTT. The chain joins TRBV5-1 to TRBJ1-1, with no D gene named confidently. The CDR3 numbers 14 residues from cysteine through phenylalanine. Just CDR3 DNA is preserved here, 42 bases in frame from base 1. CDR1 and CDR2 are read off the germline V gene as SGHRS and YFSETQ. V was cut back by 0 bases and J by 5 bases, leaving a gap of 11 bases between them.